What follows are 17 T cell receptor beta chains derived from one specimen sequenced in a study of early T cells in non-severe SARS-CoV-2 infection. TCRdb re-called the 5' RACE reads with MiXCR, one entry per CDR3 protein. Here the sample spans approximately 80,000 distinct CDR3 sequences, 11% being singletons. The source material was whole blood, sampled at baseline. Source of these receptors: an adult who was a healthcare worker with PCR-confirmed SARS-CoV-2 infection or an uninfected control (not recorded which).

This clonotype was found a few times. For the CDR3, the DNA is TGTGCCAGCAGCGCAAAGCATGCTAATTCACCCCTCCACTTT. Residues: CASSAKHANSPLHF. This chain uses TRBV7-3 with TRBJ1-6; no definite D call. Trimming stripped 5 bases from V and 6 bases from J, with 11 bases between. In germline, CDR1 is SGHTA, CDR2 FQGTGA. CDR3 length equals 14 residues. Filled out from reference TRBV7-3 and TRBJ1-6, the complete variable domain reads GAGVSQTPSNKVTEKGKYVELRCDPISGHTALYWYRQSLGQGPEFLIYFQGTGAADDSGLPNDRFFAVRPEGSVSTLKIQRTERGDSAVYLCASSAKHANSPLHFGNGTRLTVT.

This clonotype was counted ten times or more. This chain links TRBV11-2 with TRBJ2-2; 7 bases map to TRBD1. The CDR3 is 17 residues long. Germline V gene sequence: CDR1 SGHAT, CDR2 FQNNGV. Trimming took 5 bases from V and 0 from J; bases not matched to a gene: 9. CDR3 amino acids: CASSRRADRTNTGELFF. CDR3 in DNA: TGTGCCAGCAGCCGTAGAGCGGACAGGACGAACACCGGGGAGCTGTTTTTT.

This clonotype was seen ten or more times. The rearrangement joins TRBV4-3 to TRBJ2-3; 8 nucleotides line up with TRBD2. Trimming removed 3 bases from V and 2 bases from J; junction bases left unmatched: 10. This CDR3 has 17 residues. The V gene's germline CDR1 is LGHNA and CDR2 YSLEER. This chain's CDR3 is CASSQGARGGNTDTQYF. The CDR3 DNA sequence: TGCGCCAGCAGCCAGGGGGCTCGGGGGGGAAACACAGATACGCAGTATTTT.

The gene calls are TRBV7-2 and TRBJ2-5; D is undetermined. V was shortened by 5 bases and J by 4 bases, with 8 bases between the two germline ends. The CDR3 extends over 12 amino acids. Looked up from germline, CDR1 is SGHTA and CDR2 is FQGNSA. The CDR3 spells CASSRLGETQYF. CDR3 DNA: TGTGCCAGCAGCCGACTGGGAGAGACCCAGTACTTC.

The chain combines TRBV5-1 with TRBJ1-3; D unresolved. The CDR3 length is 13 residues. V dropped 0 bases and J dropped 4 bases, with 5 bases sitting between them. CDR1 SGHRS and CDR2 YFSETQ come from the germline V gene. CDR3 nucleotide sequence: TGCGCCAGCAGCTTGGACGTAGGAAACACCATATATTTT. Its translation: CASSLDVGNTIYF.

This clonotype was counted many times. The chain combines TRBV5-4 with TRBJ1-2, with D possibly matching TRBD1 (5 bases). V lost 1 base, J lost 2 bases, and 6 bases lay in between. Germline V gene sequence: CDR1 SGHNT, CDR2 YYREEE (reference sequence). The CDR3 loop spans 13 amino acids. The CDR3 sequence: CASSLNRNYGYTF. The DNA for the CDR3 is TGTGCCAGCAGCTTGAACAGGAACTATGGCTACACCTTC.

This clonotype was picked up many times. The V gene is TRBV18, the J gene TRBJ1-1, with D unresolved. There are 16 residues in the CDR3. Trimming took 4 bases from V and 7 from J, leaving 22 bases between them. Germline V gives CDR1 KGHSH, CDR2 LQKENI. The CDR3 sequence: CASSQGFSDTWVEAFF. DNA of the CDR3: TGTGCCAGCTCACAAGGGTTTTCGGATACCTGGGTTGAAGCTTTCTTT.

V and J are TRBV29-1 and TRBJ1-4; unclear D gene. The germline CDR1 and CDR2 sequences are SQVTM and ANQGSEA. The V end lost 6 bases, the J end lost 6 bases, and 5 bases lay between the germline ends. The CDR3 extends over 10 amino acids. CDR3 coding DNA: TGCAGCGTCTATGATGAAAAACTGTTTTTT. Its translation: CSVYDEKLFF.

This chain uses TRBV6-5 with TRBJ1-1; D possibly corresponds to TRBD1 (6 bases). This CDR3 spans 13 amino acids. Per the germline V gene, CDR1 is MNHEY and CDR2 is SVGAGI. V lost 7 bases and J lost 4, with 13 bases in between. The CDR3, as DNA: TGTGCCAGCAACCGGGGCAGGGGCACTGAAGCTTTCTTT. Its protein product is CASNRGRGTEAFF.

The J gene is TRBJ2-7, the V gene TRBV27; D perhaps matches TRBD1 (5 bases). V was shortened by 8 bases and J by 2 bases, with 19 bases between the two germline ends. The CDR3 runs to 15 residues. Germline V gene data show CDR1 as MNHEY and CDR2 as SMNVEV (reference sequence). CDR3 residues: CASSIGGAGPYEQYF. As DNA, the CDR3 is TGTGCCAGCTCCATAGGTGGGGCAGGCCCCTACGAGCAGTACTTC.

At least ten counts were recorded for this clonotype. CDR3 nucleotide sequence: TGTGCCAGCAGTCGGACGGGGGCCAACGTCCTGACTTTC. Translated: CASSRTGANVLTF. This chain joins TRBV13 and TRBJ2-6; no definite D call. Germline lookup yields CDR1 PRHDT and CDR2 FYEKMQ (reference sequence). There are 13 residues in the CDR3. Trimming pared 6 bases from V and 4 bases from J, leaving 7 bases between.

The genes are TRBV12-3 or TRBV12-4 and TRBJ2-1, with 8 bases that match TRBD1. V trimming: 8 bases; J trimming: 3 bases; junction bases outside the gene matches: 6. The length of the CDR3 is 14 residues. CDR3 loop: CASEDRANYNEQFF. The CDR3, as DNA: TGTGCCAGCGAGGACAGGGCTAACTACAATGAGCAGTTCTTC.

This clonotype was seen only a few times. J is TRBJ2-1 and V is TRBV7-9; 7 nucleotides agree with TRBD1. J lost 7 bases, V lost 5 bases, and 11 bases had no gene match. There are 15 residues in the CDR3. Germline CDR1 SEHNR, CDR2 FQNEAQ (reference sequence). Written as DNA, the CDR3 is TGTGCCAGCAGCCAACTGACAGGGATCGGGAATGAGCAGTTCTTC. Protein sequence: CASSQLTGIGNEQFF.

This clonotype turned up a few times. This chain joins TRBV7-6 and TRBJ2-2, with 7 bases lining up with TRBD2. CDR1 is SGHVS, CDR2 FNYEAQ, per germline. The CDR3 covers 18 residues. V lost 3 bases, J lost 5 bases, and 15 bases stayed unmatched. The CDR3 DNA sequence: TGTGCCAGCAGCTTGCAACATACAACGGGAGGAAGGACCGGGGAGCTGTTTTTT. Protein product: CASSLQHTTGGRTGELFF.

This clonotype showed up just a few times. The V and J genes are TRBV6-5 and TRBJ1-2; D is ambiguous. Germline V gene data show CDR1 as MNHEY and CDR2 as SVGAGI. Trimming removed 4 bases at V and 3 bases at J, with 6 bases between. The CDR3 extends over 12 amino acids. The CDR3 is CASSSGDYGYTF. CDR3 DNA: TGTGCCAGCAGTTCGGGTGACTATGGCTACACCTTC.

This clonotype has a count of ten or more. The J gene is TRBJ2-1, the V gene TRBV10-3; the match to TRBD1 covers 10 bases. The CDR3 loop spans 15 amino acids. Looked up from germline, CDR1 is ENHRY and CDR2 is SYGVKD. The V segment lost 3 bases and the J segment 7 bases; nucleotides outside the gene matches: 6. CDR3 DNA sequence: TGTGCCATCAGTGACGGGGACAGGGGTCTGAATGAGCAGTTCTTC. This encodes CAISDGDRGLNEQFF.

This clonotype has a handful of counts. The chain carries TRBV5-1 and TRBJ1-1, with D maybe TRBD1 (5 bases). Looked up from germline, CDR1 is SGHRS and CDR2 is YFSETQ. CDR3 size: 15 residues. Trimming left V 0 bases short and J 4 bases short, with 13 bases between. CDR3 loop: CASSLANSGGTEAFF. In DNA, the CDR3 is TGCGCCAGCAGCTTGGCCAATTCGGGGGGCACTGAAGCTTTCTTT.